This T cell receptor beta chain was captured in a study of T cells in Graves' hyperthyroidism and ophthalmopathy. The study's findings and limits: Ophthalmopathy prediction by the model preceded onset by a median roughly 6 months.

Regions amplified from RNA transcripts were the TCR beta CDR3 regions. The TCR CDR3 was amplified in a first-round RT-PCR using the HTBI primer set. TCRdb re-called the multiplex PCR reads with MiXCR, one entry per CDR3 protein. The data show hundreds of thousands of distinct CDR3 sequences, with roughly 46% seen just once and 8% to 8.5% held by the top ten. A word on this clonotype: The antigen is undetermined.

Over 18 months, lack of ophthalmopathy progression marked Graves' hyperthyroidism as stable. Patients aged 18 to 65 had newly diagnosed hyperthyroidism of under 2 months' duration. Clinical symptoms, serum thyroxine and TRAb, thyroid ultrasound and orbital computed tomography were used for the diagnoses. Per the germline V gene, CDR1 is SGDLS and CDR2 is YYNGEE. This CDR3 contains 15 residues. Trimming took 3 bases from V and 7 from J; bases not matched to a gene: 13. This sequence originates from a woman under 30 with Graves' hyperthyroidism. The chain combines TRBV9 with TRBJ2-7, with 7 bases identical to TRBD2. Sequenced sample: peripheral blood or thyroid tissue (not recorded which). Here the CDR3 reads CASSAGPSGSGEQYF. The CDR3 DNA reads as TGTGCCAGCAGCGCCGGCCCTAGCGGCTCGGGGGAGCAGTACTTC. Full variable domain (missing parts from reference TRBV9 and TRBJ2-7): DSGVTQTPKHLITATGQRVTLRCSPRSGDLSVYWYQQSLDQGLQFLIQYYNGEERAKGNILERFSAQQFPDLHSELNLSSLELGDSALYFCASSAGPSGSGEQYFGPGTRLTVT.